This TCR beta chain was documented in a study of blood T cells in healthy people across ages (dated by TCRdb to the mid-2010s). Study-level background: Template switching captured roughly one uniquely barcoded TCR beta cDNA molecule per two T cells in model experiments. Donors of different ages were randomly distributed across sequencing lanes to avoid experimental bias. The study analyzed two additional independent replicas of 1 million unique cDNA reads from the same blood draw for two donors, one aged 18 to 30 and one aged 80 or older. The donors were split into four age groups: young (average 16 years), middle-aged (roughly 42), aged (roughly 60) and long-lived (about 82). The study measured age-related changes in TCR beta repertoire diversity using deep sequencing normalized with unique cDNA molecular identifiers. Study-wide conclusions, independent of this receptor: As age increased, observed TCR beta diversity per million T cells dropped in a roughly linear way, and a significant reduction was already evident by age 40. Donor CMV infection status was unknown, potentially confounding age-related changes in expanded clonotypes. Since profiling was done on bulk unsorted PBMCs, naive and antigen-experienced compartments could not be conclusively compared. Total diversity estimates from one million sequenced T cells were considered lower bounds and underestimates. Compared with the aged group, the long-lived group had more naive CD4+ T cells, fewer expanded clones and increased TCR diversity, a pattern suggesting age selection. A strong correlation was found between observed TCR beta diversity and the percentage of naive T cells measured by flow cytometry.

The library was produced with 5' RACE. The sequencer listed for this sample is Illumina HiSeq 2500. A second PCR of roughly 7 to 11 cycles was performed with a sample-barcoded 5' primer and a J-beta primer mix. A unique molecular identifier was introduced onto each TCR beta cDNA molecule by a template-switch 5' adaptor carrying 12 random nucleotides. Each sample yielded at least 2.5 million CDR3-containing paired-end reads. The Mint cDNA synthesis kit, primed by a TRBC-specific oligonucleotide, was used to synthesize first-strand cDNA from all RNA. All cDNA was treated with uracil-DNA glycosylase and then went through a first 18-cycle PCR with the universal primers M1SS and BC2_uni_R. Per the original workflow: For normalization, 1 million high-quality reads, each with a distinct molecular identifier, were randomly selected from each sample. Instead of being binned into consensus sequences, reads that shared molecular identifiers were thrown out. MiTCR, set to a Q25 quality threshold and the strictest error-elimination algorithm, was used for CDR3 identification, clonotype clustering and error correction. Lower-bound total TCR beta diversity was estimated with a nonparametric unseen species model using Euler transformation. TCRdb trimmed the raw reads at Q25, called clones with MiXCR and kept productive beta chains. Each record represents a unique CDR3 protein, reported with the most common genes and DNA among its rows. None of the V and J calls come from the authors' own analysis; TCRdb made them. For this sample the table gives approximately 1,000,000 distinct CDR3 sequences, of which 45% were detected only once. Under 20% of the sample is taken by the ten largest.

The CDR3 covers 15 residues, taking in both the cysteine and the phenylalanine. The DNA shown is the 45-base CDR3, in frame from base 1. CDR1 ENHRY and CDR2 SYGVKD were looked up in the germline V gene. V was cut back by 11 bases and J by 0 bases, leaving a gap of 18 bases between them. This clonotype has a single count. Its antigen specificity is not known. The input lacks base qualities; no much larger clone sits a single base away. Donors were a few dozen systemically healthy Caucasian individuals from Russia aged roughly 6 to 90 years. Each donor gave 8 to 10 milliliters of peripheral blood, drawn into EDTA-treated Vacutainer tubes. Ficoll-Paque density-gradient centrifugation was used to isolate PBMCs, with at least 6.5 million per sample. Total RNA, at least 5 micrograms per sample, was extracted from PBMCs with Trizol reagent. The percentages of naive CD45RAhigh/CD27high T cells were determined by flow cytometry on a PBMC aliquot from every donor.

The sample comprised blood. The source of this sequence is an older woman in good health. The chain joins TRBV10-3 to TRBJ2-3; tentative D gene TRBD2, with 6 bases matching. The DNA sequence reads TGTGCCTCGGGGGAAAACCCAGGAAGCACAGATACGCAGTATTTT. Its protein is CASGENPGSTDTQYF.